This TCR beta chain came from a study of blood T cells in healthy people across ages. This CDR3 has 16 residues. Germline loops: CDR1 SGDLS, CDR2 YYNGEE. The V end was cut by 0 bases, the J end by 8 bases, with 18 bases between. A sample-barcoded 5' primer and a J-beta primer mix were used in a second PCR of about 6 to 11 cycles. TCRdb fed the 5' RACE reads into MiXCR, producing one record per CDR3 protein. The data show some 1 million distinct CDR3 sequences, around 45% seen once. The rearrangement joins TRBV9 to TRBJ2-1; D is perhaps TRBD2 (5 bases). The source of this sequence is a woman aged 55-70 years in good health. Material for sequencing was blood. This CDR3 reads CASSVAGGQQSDEQFF. In DNA form, the CDR3 reads TGTGCCAGCAGCGTAGCTGGAGGTCAGCAGTCGGATGAGCAGTTCTTC.